These 4 T cell receptor beta chains were sequenced from one sample in a study of cytomegalovirus exposure and HLA in healthy donors (dated by TCRdb to about 2017). The library was produced with the immunoSEQ multiplex PCR assay. A mixture of 60 forward primers for TCR Vbeta segments and 13 reverse primers for TCR Jbeta segments was used in the multiplex PCR. Entries here come from immuneACCESS through TCRdb and include only in-frame sequences with V and J called. Some clones fail to appear in such tables; in the studies checked, an unresolved V gene covers under half of the shortfall, and the cause of the remainder is unknown. The sample table holds approximately 130,000 clones, of which 78% were seen once. The top ten clones comprise approximately 1.7% of the sample. The sequencing input was PBMCs. The receptors were gathered from a woman aged 40-49 years in good health and CMV-seronegative.

The chain links TRBV6-1 to TRBJ1-1; D is possibly TRBD1 (6 bases). V was shortened by 5 bases and J by 0 bases, with 10 bases between the two germline ends. Per the germline V gene, CDR1 is MNHNS and CDR2 is SASEGT. The CDR3 consists of 14 residues. CDR3 amino acids: CASSLTGLNTEAFF. Here the CDR3 DNA reads TGTGCCAGCAGTCTGACAGGTTTGAACACTGAAGCTTTCTTT.

The chain joins TRBV18 to TRBJ2-7, with TRBD1 identical over 11 bases. The length of the CDR3 is 14 residues. Trimming removed 5 bases from V and 6 bases from J; junction bases left unmatched: 6. CDR1 and CDR2 from the germline V gene are KGHSH and LQKENI. CDR3: CASSKGQGVGEQYF. The DNA for the CDR3 is TGTGCCAGCTCAAAGGGACAGGGGGTCGGCGAGCAGTACTTC.

The CDR3 loop is CASSLGAGINEKLFF. In nucleotides, the CDR3 is TGCGCCAGCAGCTTGGGGGCAGGGATTAATGAAAAACTGTTTTTT. This chain joins TRBV5-1 and TRBJ1-4, with a weak D call TRBD1 (5 bases). Per the germline V gene, CDR1 is SGHRS and CDR2 is YFSETQ. The CDR3 runs to 15 residues. The V end lost 0 bases, the J end lost 4 bases, and 10 bases lay between the germline ends.

The genes are TRBV19 and TRBJ1-6; D gene ambiguous. Germline CDR1 LNHDA, CDR2 SQIVND (reference sequence). The V end was cut by 9 bases, the J end by 0 bases, with 15 bases between. The CDR3 is made up of 16 amino acids. In DNA form, the CDR3 reads TGTGCCAGCACCACACCAACTAGCTCCTATAATTCACCCCTCCACTTT. Its protein is CASTTPTSSYNSPLHF.